This T cell receptor beta chain was captured by sequencing in a study of T cell changes during pregnancy in multiple sclerosis. Only in-frame clones appear in the TCRdb table, and some are missing; sequencing was by immunoSEQ multiplex PCR. The table lists about 38,000 clones, about nine tenths of them singletons. Trimming shortened V by 7 bases and J by 3 bases, and 13 bases separated the two germline ends. CDR3 size: 13 residues. CDR1 is MDHEN, CDR2 SYDVKM, per germline. Sequenced material: CD8+ T cells from peripheral blood mononuclear cells, taken in the second trimester of pregnancy. This TCR came from a female donor with multiple sclerosis, enrolled in a pregnancy study. This chain connects TRBV28 to TRBJ2-7; maybe TRBD1 (6 bases). The CDR3 is CASTFDRYYEQYF. The CDR3 coding sequence is TGTGCCAGCACATTCGACAGGTACTACGAGCAGTACTTC.